This T cell receptor (beta chain) was recorded in a study of regulatory T cells in long-lasting Graves disease (dated by TCRdb to the early 2020s). Turning to the overall study: Persistent Graves' disease was defined as antithyroid drug treatment for over 5 years with persistently positive TSH receptor autoantibodies. The study was conducted in China and was registered as a clinical trial. In the clinical cohort, patients with persistent Graves' disease had used antithyroid drugs for an average of about 9.4 years. Patients with persistent Graves' disease were compared with patients with newly diagnosed Graves' disease using TCR sequencing and RNA sequencing of peripheral blood. A total of about 33 samples underwent TCR sequencing, from roughly 13 patients with persistent Graves' disease and approximately 20 patients with newly diagnosed Graves' disease.

This clonotype was recorded a few times. Its antigen is currently not known. Base quality data are lacking; no much larger clone is found one base away. Preparation of the library involved multiplex PCR. Sequencing relied on an Illumina HiSeq 4000. iRepertoire HTBI primers and Arm-PCR amplification of CDR3 regions were used to construct TCR beta libraries. Gel purification was performed on PCR products prior to sequencing. Per the authors' processing: Gene usage analysis of CDR3 amino acid clonotypes relied on the approximately 68 TRBV and about 15 TRBJ segments identified across samples. COPE and FqMerger were used to merge the filtered high-quality paired reads into contigs. BLAST was used to align contigs to the IMGT TRBV, TRBD and TRBJ reference genes, and CDR3 was defined following IMGT. Highly expanded clones were defined as clonotypes with a frequency above 0.1%. Shannon entropy was used to measure repertoire diversity, and the Gini coefficient was used to measure V-J evenness. A clonotype found in more than one individual was treated as public. Using fastp trimming at Q25 and MiXCR clonotype assembly, TCRdb reanalyzed the public sequencing data and kept in-frame beta chains. Each entry merges the rows of one CDR3 protein and shows their most common DNA and genes. These V and J calls derive from TCRdb rather than the authors' analysis. The sample table shows fewer than 600,000 distinct CDR3 sequences, and approximately 23% are seen once. The ten largest clones capture less than 15% of the sample.

The CDR3 sequence holds 15 residues, the cysteine and phenylalanine included. Only the CDR3 DNA is retained, 45 bases long and in frame from the first base. For this chain, trimming is 7 bases at the V end and 4 bases at the J end, and the number of junction bases without a gene match is 10. In the germline V gene, CDR1 corresponds to ENHRY and CDR2 to SYGVKD. Sample time point, as interpreted from the label and publication: persistent/refractory GD, antithyroid drugs over 5 years with positive TRAb. For both TCR sequencing and RNA sequencing, RNA was extracted from PBMCs using TRIzol. The diagnosis of Graves' disease followed American Thyroid Association guidelines. The patients came from an endocrinology department in Xi'an, China. Each patient gave about 8.1 milliliters of peripheral blood, collected in an EDTA anticoagulant tube. PBMCs were isolated by Ficoll Paque Plus density gradient separation without further T cell sorting. An Agilent 2100 Bioanalyzer and agarose gel were used to assess RNA quality, and a NanoDrop 2000 was used to measure RNA concentration.

The study at large found these results: As a limitation, the authors acknowledged that the small sample size may reduce accuracy. Compared with newly diagnosed patients, patients with persistent Graves' disease had lower TCR Shannon entropy and fewer highly expanded clones, which suggests clonal expansion. More public clonotypes were shared among persistent patients (around 2,600) than among newly diagnosed patients (966). Only the TCR beta chain was sequenced and analyzed. Persistent disease showed preferential use of TRBV28, TRBJ1-2 and TRBJ2-5, whereas newly diagnosed disease favored TRBV20-1 and TRBJ2-1. Only peripheral blood was studied, because thyroid tissue, the primary lesion, was inaccessible.

Here the chain combines TRBV10-3 and TRBJ2-5; a stretch of 9 junction bases matches TRBD1. This receptor was taken from a female donor with Graves disease. The specimen comprised peripheral blood mononuclear cells (PBMCs), sampled when the disease was refractory, from a patient treated with antithyroid drugs. The DNA reads TGTGCCATCACCTCCGGGACAGGGAAGGGAGAGACCCAGTACTTC. Its translation reads: CAITSGTGKGETQYF.